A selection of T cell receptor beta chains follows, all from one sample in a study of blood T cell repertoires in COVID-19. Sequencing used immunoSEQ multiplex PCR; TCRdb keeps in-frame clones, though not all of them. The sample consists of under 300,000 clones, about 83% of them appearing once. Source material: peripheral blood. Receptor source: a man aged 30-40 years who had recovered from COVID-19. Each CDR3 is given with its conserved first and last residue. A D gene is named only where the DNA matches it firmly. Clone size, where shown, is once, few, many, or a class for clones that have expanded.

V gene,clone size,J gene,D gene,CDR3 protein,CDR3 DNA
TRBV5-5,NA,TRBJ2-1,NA,CASSLGADEQFF,TGTGCCAGCAGCTTGGGGGCCGATGAGCAGTTCTTC
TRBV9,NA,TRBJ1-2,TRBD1,CASSSWTGGNYGYTF,TGTGCCAGCAGCTCGTGGACAGGGGGGAACTATGGCTACACCTTC
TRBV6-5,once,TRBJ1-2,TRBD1,CASSYGTGMSYTF,TGTGCCAGCAGTTACGGGACAGGGATGAGCTACACCTTC
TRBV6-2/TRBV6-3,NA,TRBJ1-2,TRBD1,CASSYPNRGGSGYTF,TGTGCCAGCAGTTACCCGAACAGGGGCGGAAGCGGCTACACCTTC
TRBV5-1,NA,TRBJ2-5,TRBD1,CASSYRGRDETQYF,TGCGCCAGCAGCTACAGGGGGCGGGATGAGACCCAGTACTTC
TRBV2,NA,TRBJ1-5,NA,CASSGSFLEIKYQPQHF,TGTGCCAGCAGTGGCTCTTTTCTGGAGATAAAATATCAGCCCCAGCATTTT
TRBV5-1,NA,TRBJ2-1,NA,CASRERGNSYNEQFF,TGCGCCAGCAGGGAAAGGGGGAACTCCTACAATGAGCAGTTCTTC
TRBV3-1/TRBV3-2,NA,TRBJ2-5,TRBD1,CASSRGQGRETQYF,TGTGCCAGCAGCCGTGGACAGGGTAGGGAGACCCAGTACTTC
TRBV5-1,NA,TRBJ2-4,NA,CASSLDFRAKNIQYF,TGCGCCAGCAGCTTGGACTTCAGGGCCAAAAACATTCAGTACTTC
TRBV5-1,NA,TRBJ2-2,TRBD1,CASSLGQGGSGELFF,TGCGCCAGCAGCTTAGGACAGGGAGGTTCGGGGGAGCTGTTTTTT
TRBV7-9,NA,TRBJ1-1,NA,CASSLLLGGTEAFF,TGTGCCAGCAGCTTACTCCTTGGAGGGACTGAAGCTTTCTTT
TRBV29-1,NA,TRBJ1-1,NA,CSVIEAGFGMNTEAFF,TGCAGCGTCATCGAAGCGGGGTTCGGGATGAACACTGAAGCTTTCTTT
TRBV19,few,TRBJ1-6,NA,CASTSGGSPSPLHF,TGTGCCAGTACATCCGGGGGAAGCCCATCACCCCTCCACTTT
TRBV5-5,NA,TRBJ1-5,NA,CASSLEGVQVGQPQHF,TGTGCCAGCAGCTTGGAGGGTGTACAGGTCGGGCAGCCCCAGCATTTT
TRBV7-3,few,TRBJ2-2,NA,CASSLLVTGTRNTGELFF,TGTGCCAGCAGCTTATTAGTAACTGGGACTCGTAACACCGGGGAGCTGTTTTTT
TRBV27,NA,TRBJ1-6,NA,CASSSRLTANNSPLHF,TGTGCCAGCAGTTCTAGACTGACAGCTAATAATTCACCCCTCCACTTT
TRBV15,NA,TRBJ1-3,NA,CATSRDQPGSGNTIYF,TGTGCCACCAGCCGAGATCAACCGGGTAGTGGAAACACCATATATTTT
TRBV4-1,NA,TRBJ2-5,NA,CASSQVLPGGSQYF,TGCGCCAGCAGCCAAGTCCTCCCCGGAGGGTCCCAGTACTTC
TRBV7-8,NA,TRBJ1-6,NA,CASSPGGVNSPLHF,TGTGCCAGCAGCCCCGGAGGGGTAAATTCACCCCTCCACTTT
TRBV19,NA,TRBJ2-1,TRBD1,CASRSDRGRYNEQFF,TGTGCCAGTAGGAGTGACAGGGGGAGGTACAATGAGCAGTTCTTC
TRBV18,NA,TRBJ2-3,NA,CASSVGQEGTQYF,TGTGCCAGCTCAGTCGGACAGGAGGGTACGCAGTATTTT
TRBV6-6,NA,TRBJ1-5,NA,CASSYPRTDSNQPQHF,TGTGCCAGCAGTTACCCCAGGACAGATAGCAATCAGCCCCAGCATTTT
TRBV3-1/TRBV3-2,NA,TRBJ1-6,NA,CASSQYNPGANNSPLHF,TGTGCCAGCAGCCAATATAACCCAGGGGCTAATAATTCACCCCTCCACTTT
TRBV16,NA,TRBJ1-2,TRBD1,CASSHFGTDGYTF,TGTGCCAGCAGCCACTTCGGGACAGATGGCTACACCTTC
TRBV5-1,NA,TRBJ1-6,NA,CASRPTGDPKSSYNSPLHF,TGCGCCAGCAGACCGACAGGAGATCCTAAAAGCTCCTATAATTCACCCCTCCACTTT
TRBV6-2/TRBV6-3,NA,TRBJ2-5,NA,CASSYRTRGETQYF,TGTGCCAGCAGTTACAGGACAAGAGGAGAGACCCAGTACTTC
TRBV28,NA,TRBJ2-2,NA,CASSLPSNTGELFF,TGTGCCAGCAGTTTACCCTCGAACACCGGGGAGCTGTTTTTT
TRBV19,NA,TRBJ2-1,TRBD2,CASSRERGGLDEQFF,TGTGCCAGTAGCCGAGAGCGGGGGGGCCTCGATGAGCAGTTCTTC
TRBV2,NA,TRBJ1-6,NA,CASSEQRQDNSPLHF,TGTGCCAGCAGTGAGCAGCGGCAGGATAATTCACCCCTCCACTTT
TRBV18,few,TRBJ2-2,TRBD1,CASSPNNRGNTGELFF,TGTGCCAGCTCACCTAACAACAGGGGGAACACCGGGGAGCTGTTTTTT
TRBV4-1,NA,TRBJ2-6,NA,CASSRKRTGDSGANVLTF,TGCGCCAGCAGCCGGAAAAGGACGGGGGACTCTGGGGCCAACGTCCTGACTTTC